This TCR beta chain stems from a study of shared clonotypes between healthy human individuals. The germline gives CDR1 MDHEN, CDR2 SYDVKM. V was pared by 3 bases and J by 4 bases, with 13 bases between. CDR3 size: 15 residues. Sequenced by immunoSEQ multiplex PCR; TCRdb stores in-frame clones only, minus some. The table includes around 2.1 million clones, 93% detected once. Study results and limitations: Among a few donors, about 4.6% of naive CD4 clonotypes were found in common. The study drew on few donors, limiting represented genetic and exposure-history diversity. Naive subsets generally had larger estimated richness than memory subsets. Sequencing depth was predicted to influence how clonotypes are shared among donors.

CD45RO-negative, CCR7-positively selected cells formed the naive CD8 fraction, excluding terminally differentiated effector memory CD45RA+ cells. To note about this clone: Antigen specificity is unknown.

This sequence was found in a young man in good health. Some clones in this sample may be carry-over from other donors' samples. Sequenced input: naive CD8+ T cells from PBMCs. This chain connects TRBV28 to TRBJ1-5; tentative D call: TRBD1 (5 bases). CDR3: CASSFRSGRNQPQHF. CDR3 in DNA: TGTGCCAGCAGTTTTCGTTCAGGGCGAAATCAGCCCCAGCATTTT.